These 14 T cell receptor beta chains were sequenced from one sample in a study of T cell responses to AZD1222 COVID-19 vaccine (dated by TCRdb to the early 2020s). The time point label here, explained by the study, means: baseline before first vaccination. The treatment or condition label of this sample denotes: meningococcal conjugate vaccine given as trial control. Library construction relied on the immunoSEQ multiplex PCR assay. Held by TCRdb, this immuneACCESS table contains in-frame sequences only and omits some clones. Under half of the omission traces to an unresolved V gene where checked; the cause of the rest is unknown. This sample is represented by around 53,000 clones; more than 80% of them were singletons. The ten top clones hold roughly a fifth of the sample. The input for sequencing was peripheral blood, taken on day 0 of MenACWY control vaccination. The source of these receptors is an adult in good health.

The V call is TRBV29-1, the J call TRBJ1-2; a possible D gene is TRBD1 (5 bases). Looked up from germline, CDR1 is SQVTM and CDR2 is ANQGSEA. CDR3 size: 14 residues. V gave up 2 bases and J gave up 5 bases, with 15 bases separating them. The CDR3 DNA follows: TGCAGCGTTGAACCAGCGGGGGTTCGGTATGGCTACACCTTC. It is translated as CSVEPAGVRYGYTF.

The table lists this clone with a count of one. The J gene is TRBJ1-5, the V gene TRBV28; D is perhaps TRBD1 (6 bases). The V gene lost 2 bases and the J gene lost 0 bases, with 8 bases spanning the gap. The CDR3 totals 15 residues. Germline values: CDR1 MDHEN, CDR2 SYDVKM. The CDR3 protein is CASSLRTDSNQPQHF. The CDR3 bases are TGTGCCAGCAGTTTAAGGACAGATAGCAATCAGCCCCAGCATTTT.

The V call is TRBV5-6, the J call TRBJ2-7; D not resolved. V lost 4 bases, J lost 3 bases, and 8 bases lay in between. The CDR3 is made up of 12 amino acids. Germline CDR1 reads SGHDT; CDR2 reads YYEEEE. The CDR3 region has the DNA TGTGCCAGCAGCCCTGGAATCTACGAGCAGTACTTC. It yields the protein CASSPGIYEQYF.

V is TRBV20-1 and J is TRBJ1-2; D remains unclear. The CDR3 runs 12 residues. V was pared by 3 bases and J by 9 bases, with 14 bases between. Germline V gene sequence: CDR1 DFQATT, CDR2 SNEGSKA (reference sequence). CDR3 loop: CSASFLGNRYTF. CDR3 nucleotides: TGCAGTGCTAGTTTCTTGGGCAATCGCTACACCTTC.

V gene TRBV18 combines with J gene TRBJ2-2; 8 bases agree with TRBD1. Trimming cost V 2 bases and J 4 bases; bases outside gene matches: 6. Germline assignment: CDR1 KGHSH and CDR2 LQKENI. The CDR3 is 16 amino acids. The CDR3 region is CASSPGDRTRTGELFF. The CDR3, as DNA: TGTGCCAGCTCACCAGGGGACAGGACGCGCACCGGGGAGCTGTTTTTT.

The chain combines TRBV28 with TRBJ2-3; D is unclear. The length of the CDR3 is 15 residues. The germline gives CDR1 MDHEN, CDR2 SYDVKM. The V gene lost 3 bases and the J gene lost 0 bases, with 10 bases spanning the gap. As DNA, the CDR3 is TGTGCCAGCAGTTTGCGAAGGATAAGCACAGATACGCAGTATTTT. Protein: CASSLRRISTDTQYF.

The rearrangement uses TRBV18 and TRBJ2-7; TRBD2 agrees at 8 bases. The germline V gene has CDR1 KGHSH and CDR2 LQKENI. This CDR3 region has 14 residues. The trim removed 6 bases at V and 3 bases at J, leaving 7 bases unmatched. The CDR3 coding sequence is TGTGCCAGCTCGACCGCGGGAGGCAACTACGAGCAGTACTTC. Encoded protein: CASSTAGGNYEQYF.

V and J are TRBV5-1 and TRBJ1-1; TRBD1 matches 8 bases. Germline V gene sequence: CDR1 SGHRS, CDR2 YFSETQ. V shed 4 bases and J 1 base; nucleotides not matched to a gene: 6. This CDR3 comprises 15 residues. CDR3 sequence: CASSAVQGENTEAFF. Written as DNA, the CDR3 is TGCGCCAGCAGCGCAGTACAGGGGGAGAACACTGAAGCTTTCTTT.

The J gene is TRBJ2-1, the V gene TRBV5-5, with 10 positions matching TRBD1. This CDR3 region has 15 residues. Per germline, CDR1 SGHKS and CDR2 YYEKEE (reference sequence). Germline trimming cut 4 bases from V and 3 bases from J; bases unmatched to any gene: 4. CDR3 in DNA: TGTGCCAGCAGCGCAGGACAGGGGGGCTACAATGAGCAGTTCTTC. Residues: CASSAGQGGYNEQFF.

This clone came up once. The chain carries TRBV28 and TRBJ2-1; D is uncertain. Deletions cut 2 bases from V and 9 bases from J, with 8 bases between. This CDR3 region has 12 residues. Germline lookup yields CDR1 MDHEN and CDR2 SYDVKM. The CDR3 loop is CASSLPGTEQFF. The CDR3 DNA is TGTGCCAGCAGTTTACCCGGTACTGAGCAGTTCTTC.

This sequence joins TRBV24-1 and TRBJ2-3; the match to TRBD2 covers 12 bases. Germline trimming cut 2 bases from V and 3 bases from J; bases unmatched to any gene: 2. The V gene's germline CDR1 is KGHDR and CDR2 SFDVKD. The length of the CDR3 is 16 residues. DNA for the CDR3: TGTGCCACCAGTGATTCTAGCGGGAGGGCGACAGATACGCAGTATTTT. It specifies CATSDSSGRATDTQYF.

This clone is a singleton in its sample. The gene calls are TRBV19 and TRBJ1-1; D may be TRBD1 (5 bases). Germline V gene data show CDR1 as LNHDA and CDR2 as SQIVND (reference sequence). CDR3 size: 14 residues. V dropped 5 bases and J dropped 1 base, with 11 bases sitting between them. The CDR3 here is CASSFQGGNTEAFF. CDR3 DNA: TGTGCCAGTAGTTTCCAGGGAGGGAACACTGAAGCTTTCTTT.

The rearrangement links TRBV10-3 to TRBJ1-3, with unresolved D. This CDR3 contains 15 residues. Germline CDR1 ENHRY, CDR2 SYGVKD. Deletions cut 4 bases from V and 0 bases from J, with 10 bases between. CDR3 sequence: CAISASSGSGNTIYF. The CDR3 DNA is TGTGCCATCAGTGCCTCGTCAGGCTCTGGAAACACCATATATTTT.

The chain has TRBV6-2 or TRBV6-3 and TRBJ2-6, with no clear D. Trimming removed 5 bases at V and 1 base at J, with 9 bases between. Germline values: CDR1 MNHEY, CDR2 SVGEGT. CDR3 size: 15 residues. CDR3 DNA: TGTGCCAGCAGTGTATCTAGGTCTGGGGCCAACGTCCTGACTTTC. This sequence encodes CASSVSRSGANVLTF.